Below are 26 T cell receptor beta chains sequenced from a single sample in a study of T cell responses to AZD1222 COVID-19 vaccine. The protocol was immunoSEQ multiplex PCR, while the TCRdb copy is restricted to in-frame clones and leaves out a portion. The sample shows approximately 150,000 clones, 70% to 90% of them seen only once. The source material was peripheral blood, sampled on day 0 of AZD1222 vaccination. All receptors derive from an adult in good health.

The CDR3 sequence is CASSISLDWRYGYTF. The CDR3, as DNA: TGTGCCAGTAGTATAAGTTTGGACTGGCGTTATGGCTACACCTTC. The V and J genes are TRBV19 and TRBJ1-2; D is undetermined. Trimming shortened V by 2 bases and J by 5 bases, and 15 bases separated the two germline ends. The CDR3 runs to 15 residues. CDR1 is LNHDA, CDR2 SQIVND, per germline (reference sequence).

This rearrangement joins TRBV19 to TRBJ2-1; TRBD2 matches at 7 bases. The germline V gene has CDR1 LNHDA and CDR2 SQIVND (reference sequence). The length of the CDR3 is 14 residues. V was clipped by 3 bases and J by 9 bases; unmatched bases: 8. The CDR3 region is CASSIRLASPEQFF. CDR3 DNA: TGTGCCAGTAGTATTAGACTAGCCTCTCCTGAGCAGTTCTTC.

This clone has just one count. The chain is built from TRBV27 and TRBJ2-1, with 9 bases identical to TRBD2. CDR1 is MNHEY and CDR2 is SMNVEV in the germline V gene (reference sequence). This CDR3 has 16 amino acids. J gave up 5 bases and V 3 bases, and 8 bases lay outside the gene matches. The CDR3 bases are TGTGCCAGCAGTTTTTCTAGGACTAGCGTCAACAATGAGCAGTTCTTC. This gives the protein CASSFSRTSVNNEQFF.

This clone occurred once. The chain has TRBV15 and TRBJ1-2; the D is unclear. Germline V gene data show CDR1 as LNHNV and CDR2 as YYDKDF (reference sequence). Trimming removed 0 bases from V and 1 base from J, with 9 bases in between. The CDR3 runs 15 residues. Here the CDR3 reads CATSRDLGVNYGYTF. CDR3 bases: TGTGCCACCAGCAGAGATCTTGGGGTTAACTATGGCTACACCTTC.

The genes are TRBV27 and TRBJ2-7; D remains unclear. The germline V and J ends were trimmed by 2 bases and 3 bases, with 11 bases remaining between them. The CDR3 extends over 14 amino acids. Germline V gene data show CDR1 as MNHEY and CDR2 as SMNVEV (reference sequence). The CDR3 DNA is TGTGCCAGCAGTTTAAGGCTAGGAGTCTACGAGCAGTACTTC. Its protein is CASSLRLGVYEQYF.

J is TRBJ1-2 and V is TRBV4-3; TRBD1 aligns across 7 bases. Trimming at V came to 0 bases and at J to 4 bases, leaving 5 bases not matched to a gene. There are 15 residues in the CDR3. Germline assignment: CDR1 LGHNA and CDR2 YSLEER. The CDR3 nucleotides are TGCGCCAGCAGCCAAGATTCGCAGGGGGGCTATGGCTACACCTTC. Translation: CASSQDSQGGYGYTF.

The chain employs TRBV6-5 and TRBJ1-6, with D maybe TRBD1 (6 bases). Trimming pared 4 bases from V and 10 bases from J, leaving 17 bases between. CDR1 and CDR2 (germline): MNHEY, SVGAGI. This CDR3 has 15 residues. CDR3 protein: CASSSSDRVYSPLHF. The CDR3 bases are TGTGCCAGCAGTTCCTCGGACAGAGTTTACTCACCCCTCCACTTT.

The chain combines TRBV13 with TRBJ2-2, with TRBD1 matching 9 bases. The CDR3 consists of 17 residues. The J segment lost 5 bases and the V segment lost 4 bases, leaving 11 bases of the junction unmatched. The V gene's germline CDR1 is PRHDT and CDR2 FYEKMQ (reference sequence). The CDR3 protein is CASSSRDRAGRTGELFF. The CDR3 nucleotides read TGTGCCAGCAGCTCCAGGGACAGGGCGGGACGGACCGGGGAGCTGTTTTTT.

CDR3 region: CASSPEGQGVRGEQFF. The CDR3, as DNA: TGCGCCAGCAGCCCGGAGGGGCAGGGCGTAAGGGGAGAGCAGTTCTTC. This chain uses TRBV4-1 with TRBJ2-1, with D possibly being TRBD2 (6 bases). Germline V gives CDR1 MGHRA, CDR2 YSYEKL. V was pared by 4 bases and J by 10 bases, with 23 bases between. This CDR3 region has 16 residues.

The rearrangement links TRBV11-2 to TRBJ1-1; D unclear. CDR1 and CDR2 (germline): SGHAT, FQNNGV. This CDR3 contains 13 residues. V was clipped by 4 bases and J by 6 bases, with 12 bases between them. DNA for the CDR3: TGTGCCAGCAGCTATGACTGGGGAGCTGAAGCTTTCTTT. This sequence encodes CASSYDWGAEAFF.

V gene TRBV6-4 combines with J gene TRBJ2-1; the match to TRBD2 covers 12 bases. The CDR3 is 16 amino acids. The ends lost 4 bases at V and 4 bases at J; junction bases unmatched: 5. From germline, CDR1 is MRHNA and CDR2 SNTAGT. The chain's CDR3 is CASSALGTSGYNEQFF. DNA for the CDR3: TGTGCCAGCAGTGCCTTGGGGACTAGCGGGTACAATGAGCAGTTCTTC.

The chain is built from TRBV11-2 and TRBJ2-2; D unresolved. Germline V gene data show CDR1 as SGHAT and CDR2 as FQNNGV. The length of the CDR3 is 18 residues. V lost 0 bases and J lost 3, with 17 bases in between. The DNA for the CDR3 is TGTGCCAGCAGCTTAGAGGTGATAGAGCTCACCTACACCGGGGAGCTGTTTTTT. This encodes CASSLEVIELTYTGELFF.

This chain joins TRBV15 and TRBJ2-1; 9 bases match TRBD2. The CDR3 consists of 16 residues. V trimming: 8 bases; J trimming: 1 base; junction bases outside the gene matches: 9. CDR1 and CDR2 from the germline V gene are LNHNV and YYDKDF (reference sequence). The CDR3 coding sequence is TGTGCCACCCGAGGTAGCGGGAGTTTGTCCTACAATGAGCAGTTCTTC. It specifies CATRGSGSLSYNEQFF. Supplemented by reference TRBV15 and TRBJ2-1, the full variable domain reads DAMVIQNPRYQVTQFGKPVTLSCSQTLNHNVMYWYQQKSSQAPKLLFHYYDKDFNNEADTPDNFQSRRPNTSFCFLDIRSPGLGDTAMYLCATRGSGSLSYNEQFFGPGTRLTVL.

This rearrangement joins TRBV7-2 to TRBJ2-7, with 10 bases matching TRBD1. The junction had 3 bases not matched to a gene; V was cut back by 5 bases and J by 2 bases. The germline gives CDR1 SGHTA, CDR2 FQGNSA. The CDR3 covers 14 residues. Written as DNA, the CDR3 is TGTGCCAGCAGCCCCGGGACAGGGGCCTACGAGCAGTACTTC. Amino acid sequence: CASSPGTGAYEQYF.

The genes are TRBV18 and TRBJ2-7; maybe TRBD1 (6 bases). The CDR3 spans 14 residues. Between the trimmed V and J ends, which lost 4 bases and 0 bases, there was a span of 10 bases. Germline V gene data show CDR1 as KGHSH and CDR2 as LQKENI. The CDR3 DNA reads as TGTGCCAGCTCACGGCAGGGGAGCTCCTACGAGCAGTACTTC. Amino acids: CASSRQGSSYEQYF.

The chain employs TRBV5-6 and TRBJ1-2, with 7 bases fitting TRBD1. The germline V gene has CDR1 SGHDT and CDR2 YYEEEE. The CDR3 is made up of 13 amino acids. V shed 4 bases and J 4 bases; nucleotides not matched to a gene: 4. Written as DNA, the CDR3 is TGTGCCAGCAGCCGACAGGGCCTCTATGGCTACACCTTC. It codes for CASSRQGLYGYTF.

J is TRBJ2-2 and V is TRBV6-6; TRBD2 is a possible D gene (6 bases). This CDR3 comprises 14 residues. V was trimmed by 4 bases and J by 3 bases, leaving 9 bases between them. Germline CDR1 and CDR2: MNHNY and SVGAGI (reference sequence). This chain's CDR3 is CASSSTRDTGELFF. The CDR3 DNA follows: TGTGCCAGCAGTTCGACTAGGGACACCGGGGAGCTGTTTTTT.

This clone has only one observation. The chain uses TRBV12-3 or TRBV12-4 and TRBJ1-2; D not resolved. The CDR3 runs 13 residues. Trimming removed 6 bases at V and 0 bases at J, with 8 bases between. The CDR3 coding sequence is TGTGCCAGCAGCAGGCCCGCTAACTATGGCTACACCTTC. This sequence encodes CASSRPANYGYTF.

The CDR3 spells CASSALGRGANYGYTF. The CDR3 coding sequence is TGTGCCAGCAGCGCCCTCGGGAGGGGAGCTAACTATGGCTACACCTTC. This chain uses TRBV3-1 (or the pseudogene TRBV3-2) with TRBJ1-2; D is possibly TRBD1 (5 bases). CDR1 is LGHDT, CDR2 YNNKEL, per germline (reference sequence). The CDR3 spans 16 residues. V gave up 5 bases and J gave up 0 bases, with 16 bases separating them.

This clone was counted once. The chain combines TRBV5-4 with TRBJ2-1; 11 bases align to TRBD1. The CDR3 is made up of 18 amino acids. The J segment lost 0 bases and the V segment lost 2 bases, leaving 7 bases of the junction unmatched. Per the germline V gene, CDR1 is SGHNT and CDR2 is YYREEE (reference sequence). CDR3 sequence: CASSFGTGGTYSYNEQFF. The CDR3 coding sequence is TGTGCCAGCAGCTTCGGGACAGGGGGGACTTACTCCTACAATGAGCAGTTCTTC. Complete variable domain (other parts from reference TRBV5-4 and TRBJ2-1): ETGVTQSPTHLIKTRGQQVTLRCSSQSGHNTVSWYQQALGQGPQFIFQYYREEENGRGNFPPRFSGLQFPNYSSELNVNALELDDSALYLCASSFGTGGTYSYNEQFFGPGTRLTVL.

The chain uses TRBV6-4 and TRBJ2-3; no definite D call. The CDR3 spans 13 residues. Germline-derived CDR1 and CDR2 are MRHNA and SNTAGT. V lost 3 bases and J lost 0, with 4 bases in between. The CDR3 reads CASSEQSTDTQYF. For the CDR3, the DNA is TGTGCCAGCAGTGAACAAAGCACAGATACGCAGTATTTT.

The chain couples TRBV6-5 to TRBJ1-2, with D possibly matching TRBD1 (6 bases). V was cut by 4 bases and J by 4 bases, with 13 bases left in between. Germline-derived CDR1 and CDR2 are MNHEY and SVGAGI. The CDR3 loop spans 14 amino acids. CDR3 sequence: CASSSGAPLYGYTF. CDR3 sequence (DNA): TGTGCCAGCAGTTCAGGGGCCCCTCTCTATGGCTACACCTTC.

The CDR3 nucleotides read TGTGCCGCCGCCGGGACAGTTCGAGAGACCCAGTACTTC. Amino acid sequence: CAAAGTVRETQYF. The V call is TRBV7-2, the J call TRBJ2-5, with 7 bases aligning to TRBD1. The V gene end was trimmed by 11 bases and the J gene end by 4 bases; junction bases not matched to a gene: 10. The CDR3 sequence is 13 residues long. Germline V gene lookup returns CDR1 SGHTA and CDR2 FQGNSA.

The chain links TRBV15 to TRBJ1-4; D remains unclear. The CDR3 runs to 16 residues. Germline V gene data show CDR1 as LNHNV and CDR2 as YYDKDF (reference sequence). V lost 1 base and J lost 0, with 9 bases in between. Written as DNA, the CDR3 is TGTGCCACCAGCAGAGTAGTTGGTGCAACTAATGAAAAACTGTTTTTT. This codes for CATSRVVGATNEKLFF.

The genes are TRBV29-1 and TRBJ2-3, with 7 positions matching TRBD2. The CDR3 is made up of 12 amino acids. J was trimmed by 5 bases and V by 4 bases; bases with no gene match: 3. The germline V gene has CDR1 SQVTM and CDR2 ANQGSEA. Here the CDR3 reads CSVGPGGDTQYF. CDR3 in DNA: TGCAGCGTTGGTCCGGGAGGAGATACGCAGTATTTT.

CDR3 nucleotide sequence: TGCGCCAGCAGCTTGTCGGCTAGCGGGTACAATGAGCAGTTCTTC. Its protein product is CASSLSASGYNEQFF. The J gene is TRBJ2-1, the V gene TRBV5-1; 8 positions match TRBD2. The CDR3 spans 15 residues. V shed 1 base and J 4 bases; nucleotides not matched to a gene: 4. In germline, CDR1 is SGHRS, CDR2 YFSETQ.